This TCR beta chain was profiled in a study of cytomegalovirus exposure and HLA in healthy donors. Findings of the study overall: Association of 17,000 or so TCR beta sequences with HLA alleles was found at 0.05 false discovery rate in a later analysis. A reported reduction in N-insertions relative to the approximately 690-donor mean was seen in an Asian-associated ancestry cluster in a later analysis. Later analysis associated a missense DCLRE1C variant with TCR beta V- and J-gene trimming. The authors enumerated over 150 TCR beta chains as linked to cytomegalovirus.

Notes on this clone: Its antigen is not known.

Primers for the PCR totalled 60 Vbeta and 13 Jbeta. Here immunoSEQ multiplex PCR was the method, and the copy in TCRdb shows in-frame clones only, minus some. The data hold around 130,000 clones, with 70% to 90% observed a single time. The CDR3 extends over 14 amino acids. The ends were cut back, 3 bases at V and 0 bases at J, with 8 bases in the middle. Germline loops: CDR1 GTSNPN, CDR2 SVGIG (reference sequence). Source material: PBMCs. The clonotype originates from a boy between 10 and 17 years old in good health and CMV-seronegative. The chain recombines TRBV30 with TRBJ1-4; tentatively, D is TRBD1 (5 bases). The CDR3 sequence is CAWRQTATNEKLFF. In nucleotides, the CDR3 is TGTGCCTGGAGACAGACAGCAACTAATGAAAAACTGTTTTTT.